This T cell receptor (beta chain) was documented in a study of control samples from healthy donors and cancer patients. The V end lost 2 bases, the J end lost 5 bases, and 13 bases lay between the germline ends. There are 14 residues in the CDR3. From germline, CDR1 is SGHRS and CDR2 YFSETQ. TCRdb keeps only in-frame clones here, not all; method: immunoSEQ multiplex PCR. The table includes about 130,000 clones, just under 95% detected once. This clone was observed once. V and J are TRBV5-1 and TRBJ1-1; a weak D match, TRBD1 (5 bases). The sequenced sample consisted of PBMCs. The sequence derives from a man aged 55 to 70 with colorectal cancer. Here the CDR3 reads CASSFAGVLTEAFF. The CDR3, as DNA: TGCGCCAGCAGCTTTGCGGGGGTTTTGACTGAAGCTTTCTTT.